These 32 T cell receptor beta chains originate from one sample sequenced in a study of graft-versus-host responses after intestinal transplantation. What these receptors recognize is not known. Profiled with immunoSEQ multiplex PCR; TCRdb holds only in-frame clones, not every one. This sample has 95,000 to 150,000 clones; 90% to 95% occur once, and the top ten carry 0.095% to 0.15%. The sample was unstimulated CD4+ T cells sorted from spleen or lymph node cells, taken before intestinal transplant. Source of these receptors: a human donor who received an intestinal transplant.

The V and J genes are TRBV19 and TRBJ2-3; 9 positions match TRBD1. Germline V gene lookup returns CDR1 LNHDA and CDR2 SQIVND (reference sequence). CDR3 length: 15 amino acids. J was trimmed by 2 bases and V by 4 bases; bases with no gene match: 4. The DNA for the CDR3 is TGTGCCAGTAGTAAACAGGGGGCGCCCACAGATACGCAGTATTTT. It translates to CASSKQGAPTDTQYF.

V and J are TRBV5-6 and TRBJ1-4, with a tentative D call TRBD1 (5 bases). CDR3 length equals 15 residues. With 1 base removed from V and 4 bases from J, the gap between germline ends came to 11 bases. Germline CDR1 is SGHDT and CDR2 is YYEEEE. This CDR3 is CASSLWNRINEKLFF. The CDR3 DNA reads TGTGCCAGCAGCTTGTGGAACAGGATTAATGAAAAACTGTTTTTT.

This chain links TRBV2 with TRBJ2-1; D not certain. Trimming removed 7 bases at V and 0 bases at J, with 10 bases between. This CDR3 spans 14 amino acids. CDR1 is SNHLY and CDR2 is FYNNEI in the germline V gene. The DNA of the CDR3 is TGTGCCAGCAAGCTTAGACCCTCCTACAATGAGCAGTTCTTC. It codes for CASKLRPSYNEQFF. Full variable domain (outside the CDR3, taken from reference TRBV2 and TRBJ2-1): EPEVTQTPSHQVTQMGQEVILRCVPISNHLYFYWYRQILGQKVEFLVSFYNNEISEKSEIFDDQFSVERPDGSNFTLKIRSTKLEDSAMYFCASKLRPSYNEQFFGPGTRLTVL.

A note on this clone: A junction end diverges from the germline sequence, so it may reflect a read error. J is TRBJ2-5 and V is TRBV10-3; no definite D call. Germline V lookup: CDR1 ENHRY, CDR2 SYGVKD. The CDR3 covers 9 residues. CDR3 sequence: CAIIETQYF. In DNA, the CDR3 is TGTGCCATCATTGAGACCCAGTACTTC.

This chain links TRBV5-1 with TRBJ2-5; 8 bases line up with TRBD2. This CDR3 has 14 residues. Per the germline V gene, CDR1 is SGHRS and CDR2 is YFSETQ. J lost 5 bases, V lost 4 bases, and 7 bases had no gene match. In DNA, the CDR3 is TGCGCCAGCAGCAAGGGACTAGTAGGGGAGACCCAGTACTTC. Translated, it gives CASSKGLVGETQYF.

This clone was recorded only once. V usage is TRBV27 and J usage is TRBJ1-1, with 8 nucleotides matching TRBD1. In germline, CDR1 is MNHEY, CDR2 SMNVEV (reference sequence). The CDR3 has 14 residues. The J segment lost 2 bases and the V segment lost 6 bases, leaving 5 bases of the junction unmatched. The CDR3 coding sequence is TGTGCCAGCAGCCGGACAGGGAGAAACACTGAAGCTTTCTTT. Translation: CASSRTGRNTEAFF.

The chain combines TRBV28 with TRBJ2-3; D unclear. The CDR3 is 15 amino acids. Trimming shortened V by 3 bases and J by 11 bases, and 21 bases separated the two germline ends. CDR1 is MDHEN and CDR2 is SYDVKM in the germline V gene. The CDR3 sequence: CASSFSSRHFQMQYF. CDR3 DNA sequence: TGTGCCAGCAGTTTTTCGTCACGCCACTTTCAGATGCAGTATTTT.

The chain recombines TRBV19 with TRBJ2-3, with TRBD1 matching over 7 bases. Germline V gene lookup returns CDR1 LNHDA and CDR2 SQIVND (reference sequence). The V gene end was trimmed by 3 bases and the J gene end by 0 bases; junction bases not matched to a gene: 3. The CDR3 runs 15 residues. CDR3 in DNA: TGTGCCAGTAGTATGAGGGGGCCCAGCACAGATACGCAGTATTTT. Its protein is CASSMRGPSTDTQYF.

The table lists this clone with a count of one. V gene TRBV6-5 combines with J gene TRBJ2-1; weak D call: TRBD1 (6 bases). This CDR3 contains 13 residues. The V and J ends lost 5 bases and 6 bases respectively, with 11 bases between them. From germline, CDR1 is MNHEY and CDR2 SVGAGI. CDR3 sequence reads: CASSRTGINEQFF. CDR3 nucleotide sequence: TGTGCCAGCAGTCGAACAGGGATCAATGAGCAGTTCTTC.

This chain joins TRBV5-4 and TRBJ2-7; D gene ambiguous. The tail of the sequence fits TRBJ2-5 better, so the J call may be wrong. The CDR3 covers 11 residues. CDR1 is SGHNT and CDR2 is YYREEE in the germline V gene (reference sequence). CDR3 coding DNA: TGTGCCAGCAGCTCCCAAGAGACCCAGTACTTC. It is translated as CASSSQETQYF.

V gene TRBV14 combines with J gene TRBJ2-2, with D hard to call. The CDR3 sequence is 13 residues long. The germline V gene has CDR1 SGHDN and CDR2 FVKESK. Trimming removed 2 bases at V and 3 bases at J, with 4 bases between. The CDR3, as DNA: TGTGCCAGCAGCCAACTCTACACCGGGGAGCTGTTTTTT. It specifies CASSQLYTGELFF. The full variable domain, rest sourced from reference TRBV14 and TRBJ2-2, is EAGVTQFPSHSVIEKGQTVTLRCDPISGHDNLYWYRRVMGKEIKFLLHFVKESKQDESGMPNNRFLAERTGGTYSTLKVQPAELEDSGVYFCASSQLYTGELFFGEGSRLTVL.

The chain employs TRBV19 and TRBJ2-7, with 8 bases lining up with TRBD1. The CDR3 has 15 amino acids. Germline V gene lookup returns CDR1 LNHDA and CDR2 SQIVND (reference sequence). Trimming removed 4 bases from V and 0 bases from J; junction bases left unmatched: 5. CDR3 nucleotide sequence: TGTGCCAGTAGTACCCCCGGGACAGGCTCCTACGAGCAGTACTTC. This encodes CASSTPGTGSYEQYF.

The gene calls are TRBV5-1 and TRBJ2-7; D is unresolved. The V end was cut by 5 bases, the J end by 4 bases, with 16 bases between. Germline V gene lookup returns CDR1 SGHRS and CDR2 YFSETQ. This CDR3 comprises 14 residues. CDR3 nucleotides: TGCGCCAGCAGTATAACTTACGACGGTTACGAGCAGTACTTC. Amino acid sequence: CASSITYDGYEQYF.

The chain employs TRBV5-1 and TRBJ2-7; D call uncertain. Germline V lookup: CDR1 SGHRS, CDR2 YFSETQ. The CDR3 contains 17 residues. Trimming removed 3 bases at V and 5 bases at J, with 24 bases between. As DNA, the CDR3 is TGCGCCAGCAGCTACCTTGCCGGAATTCCTTCTCGAAACGAGCAGTACTTC. This codes for CASSYLAGIPSRNEQYF.

The chain recombines TRBV29-1 with TRBJ1-1; D is ambiguous. Germline V gives CDR1 SQVTM, CDR2 ANQGSEA. CDR3 length equals 12 residues. V shed 6 bases and J shed 3 bases, with 11 bases lying between them. The CDR3: CSVGRAYTEAFF. The DNA of the CDR3 is TGCAGCGTGGGCCGGGCCTACACTGAAGCTTTCTTT.

V and J are TRBV2 and TRBJ1-1; the D is unclear. This CDR3 has 14 residues. Trimming took off 1 base at V and 4 bases at J, with 10 bases between the two ends. Germline V CDR1 and CDR2: SNHLY, FYNNEI. The CDR3 DNA reads as TGTGCCAGCAGTGAAGTGGCAGTTCCCACTGAAGCTTTCTTT. Its protein product is CASSEVAVPTEAFF.

The chain combines TRBV10-3 with TRBJ1-4; D is possibly TRBD1 (5 bases). The germline V gene encodes CDR1 ENHRY and CDR2 SYGVKD. Trimming removed 5 bases at V and 0 bases at J, with 13 bases between. This CDR3 is 16 amino acids long. The CDR3 DNA reads TGTGCCATCAGTCACAGAGAGGGGTCAACTAATGAAAAACTGTTTTTT. Translation: CAISHREGSTNEKLFF.

The V gene is TRBV28, the J gene TRBJ2-7, with 7 bases fitting TRBD1. J lost 2 bases, V lost 6 bases, and 4 bases had no gene match. The CDR3 sequence is 13 residues long. The germline V gene encodes CDR1 MDHEN and CDR2 SYDVKM. Written as DNA, the CDR3 is TGTGCCAGCAGCCTGACAGGGACCTACGAGCAGTACTTC. Translation gives CASSLTGTYEQYF.

The V and J genes are TRBV19 and TRBJ2-1; 9 bases fit TRBD2. V was pared by 3 bases and J by 7 bases, with 7 bases of the junction left unmatched. The germline V gene encodes CDR1 LNHDA and CDR2 SQIVND (reference sequence). The CDR3 is made up of 15 amino acids. CDR3: CASSMRAGGSNEQFF. The CDR3 DNA is TGTGCCAGTAGTATGAGAGCGGGAGGCTCGAATGAGCAGTTCTTC.

The genes are TRBV6-1 and TRBJ1-5; TRBD1 matches at 7 bases. The CDR3 runs to 15 residues. V lost 3 bases and J lost 6; bases outside the gene matches: 8. Germline loops: CDR1 MNHNS, CDR2 SASEGT. The CDR3 loop is CASSDRTGLSQPQHF. The CDR3 nucleotides read TGTGCCAGCAGTGACCGGACAGGCCTGTCTCAGCCCCAGCATTTT.

V gene TRBV6-5 combines with J gene TRBJ2-7; 7 bases fit TRBD2. Germline loops: CDR1 MNHEY, CDR2 SVGAGI. The V segment lost 6 bases and the J segment 6 bases; nucleotides outside the gene matches: 11. The CDR3 runs to 14 residues. CDR3 protein: CASSPGLGGREQYF. The CDR3 coding sequence is TGTGCCAGCAGCCCAGGACTAGGAGGGCGCGAGCAGTACTTC.

This chain connects TRBV19 to TRBJ2-2; D not resolved. Germline V gene sequence: CDR1 LNHDA, CDR2 SQIVND (reference sequence). Trimming took off 9 bases at V and 0 bases at J, with 11 bases between the two ends. This CDR3 region has 14 residues. CDR3 residues: CASKPLPNTGELFF. As DNA, the CDR3 is TGTGCCAGCAAACCATTACCGAACACCGGGGAGCTGTTTTTT.

The V call is TRBV29-1, the J call TRBJ2-5; D call uncertain. Germline assignment: CDR1 SQVTM and CDR2 ANQGSEA. V was trimmed by 4 bases and J by 7 bases, leaving 13 bases between them. The CDR3 loop spans 12 amino acids. Written as DNA, the CDR3 is TGCAGCGTTGGGCAGGCCGCAGGGACCCAGTACTTC. Protein: CSVGQAAGTQYF.

This rearrangement joins TRBV9 to TRBJ1-5, with D uncertain. The CDR3 length is 13 residues. V lost 4 bases and J lost 5, with 10 bases in between. Germline CDR1 SGDLS, CDR2 YYNGEE. The CDR3 reads CASSIIPDQPQHF. The CDR3 DNA is TGTGCCAGCAGCATAATTCCGGATCAGCCCCAGCATTTT.

This chain links TRBV7-8 with TRBJ2-7; D gene ambiguous. This CDR3 is 14 amino acids long. V was pared by 1 base and J by 3 bases, with 10 bases between. Germline CDR1 and CDR2: SGHVS and FQNEAQ. CDR3 in amino acids: CASSLGTVDYEQYF. The CDR3 coding sequence is TGTGCCAGCAGCTTAGGGACCGTGGACTACGAGCAGTACTTC. Using reference TRBV7-8 and TRBJ2-7 for the parts outside the CDR3, the full variable domain is GAGVSQSPRYKVAKRGQDVALRCDPISGHVSLFWYQQALGQGPEFLTYFQNEAQLDKSGLPSDRFFAERPEGSVSTLKIQRTQQEDSAVYLCASSLGTVDYEQYFGPGTRLTVT.

This sequence joins TRBV29-1 and TRBJ2-5; TRBD1 or TRBD2 may be the D gene (5 bases each). Trimming took off 4 bases at V and 5 bases at J, with 14 bases between the two ends. This CDR3 contains 13 residues. Germline V gene lookup returns CDR1 SQVTM and CDR2 ANQGSEA. CDR3 sequence (DNA): TGCAGCGTTGTTGGGACCCTCGAGGAGACCCAGTACTTC. It codes for CSVVGTLEETQYF.

V gene TRBV27 combines with J gene TRBJ1-1; D ambiguous. The CDR3 is 15 residues long. The V and J ends lost 2 bases and 1 base respectively, with 11 bases between them. Germline values: CDR1 MNHEY, CDR2 SMNVEV (reference sequence). CDR3 DNA sequence: TGTGCCAGCAGTTTACAGTCATACGCGAACACTGAAGCTTTCTTT. Amino acid sequence: CASSLQSYANTEAFF.

The chain carries TRBV6-6 and TRBJ2-1; D uncertain. The CDR3 extends over 10 amino acids. Germline CDR1 MNHNY, CDR2 SVGAGI (reference sequence). V lost 5 bases to trimming and J lost 5 bases, with 1 base between them. For the CDR3, the DNA is TGTGCCAGCAGTGACAATGAGCAGTTCTTC. Encoded protein: CASSDNEQFF.

The DNA for the CDR3 is TGTGCCAGCAGCCAAGGATCTTACCCAGATACGCAGTATTTT. Encoded protein: CASSQGSYPDTQYF. The genes are TRBV14 and TRBJ2-3, with no clear D. Germline CDR1 and CDR2: SGHDN and FVKESK. Trimming took off 1 base at V and 4 bases at J, with 9 bases between the two ends. The CDR3 covers 14 residues.

V is TRBV5-6 and J is TRBJ1-1; D is undetermined. CDR1 SGHDT and CDR2 YYEEEE come from the germline V gene. V was trimmed by 0 bases and J by 11 bases, leaving 8 bases between them. There are 11 residues in the CDR3. CDR3 sequence reads: CASSLGGVAFF. DNA of the CDR3: TGTGCCAGCAGCTTGGGGGGAGTCGCTTTCTTT.

The V gene is TRBV30, the J gene TRBJ1-1; D call uncertain. Germline V gene lookup returns CDR1 GTSNPN and CDR2 SVGIG (reference sequence). This CDR3 contains 14 residues. V was trimmed by 3 bases and J by 0 bases, leaving 11 bases between them. The CDR3 loop is CAWSDGGLNTEAFF. The DNA of the CDR3 is TGTGCCTGGAGCGACGGCGGACTGAACACTGAAGCTTTCTTT. The variable domain in full, with the rest retrieved from reference TRBV30 and TRBJ1-1, is SQTIHQWPATLVQPVGSPLSLECTVEGTSNPNLYWYRQAAGRGLQLLFYSVGIGQISSEVPQNLSASRPQDRQFILSSKKLLLSDSGFYLCAWSDGGLNTEAFFGQGTRLTVV.

The genes are TRBV18 and TRBJ2-6; D is possibly TRBD2 (6 bases). Between the trimmed V and J ends, which lost 6 bases and 1 base, there was a span of 10 bases. The CDR3 extends over 15 amino acids. Germline CDR1 and CDR2: KGHSH and LQKENI. CDR3 amino acids: CASSRLVSGANVLTF. The CDR3 coding sequence is TGTGCCAGCTCGCGACTAGTTTCTGGGGCCAACGTCCTGACTTTC.